This T cell receptor beta chain was profiled in a study of T cell repertoires in cytomegalovirus infection. The wider study: CMV epitopes that were recently identified and HLA-C-restricted were used alongside well-studied HLA-B-restricted ones. Indications of both CMV infection and matching HLA type were provided by public TCR beta signatures.

About this clonotype: Its antigen is as yet unknown.

Germline V CDR1 and CDR2: SGHTA, FQGNSA. CDR3 length: 14 residues. V was shortened by 8 bases and J by 0 bases, with 11 bases between the two germline ends. One entry per CDR3 protein results from TCRdb running MiXCR on the reads. In the table there are hundreds of thousands of distinct CDR3 sequences, roughly a third of which are singletons. This TCR was recovered from a human donor in good health (CMV status not recorded). Some clones in this sample may be carry-over from other donors' samples. V usage is TRBV7-2 and J usage is TRBJ1-5, with D uncertain. Sequences were derived from cultured PBMCs, sampled from culture after CMV antigen stimulation. In nucleotides, the CDR3 is TGTGCCAGCTGCGAAGGCCTTAGCAATCAGCCCCAGCATTTT. This sequence encodes CASCEGLSNQPQHF.